Each of the 16 T cell receptor beta chains below was sequenced from the same sample in a study of blood T cell repertoires in COVID-19. Libraries were prepared by immunoSEQ multiplex PCR; TCRdb keeps only in-frame clonotypes and omits some of them. There are under 200,000 clones in the sample; roughly 80% occur only once, and about 7.3% lies in the top ten. Material: PBMCs or T cells enriched from blood (not recorded which). The receptor source for this set is a man aged 45 to 65 who had recovered from COVID-19.

The chain couples TRBV6-5 to TRBJ2-1; 7 bases fit TRBD2. With V trimmed by 10 bases and J by 2 bases, 8 bases remained unmatched. This CDR3 spans 14 amino acids. Germline CDR1 reads MNHEY; CDR2 reads SVGAGI. DNA of the CDR3: TGTGCCAATTTAGCGGGCGGGCCCTACAATGAGCAGTTCTTC. This translates into CANLAGGPYNEQFF.

This clone occurred a few times. This chain joins TRBV15 and TRBJ2-3; a possible D gene is TRBD1 (5 bases). V was clipped by 0 bases and J by 6 bases, with 22 bases between them. This CDR3 spans 18 amino acids. The germline CDR1 and CDR2 sequences are LNHNV and YYDKDF (reference sequence). CDR3 nucleotides: TGTGCCACCAGCAGAGAGCTATATGGTAGGGGAATTGGTGATACGCAGTATTTT. It yields the protein CATSRELYGRGIGDTQYF.

The chain combines TRBV15 with TRBJ2-3; D unclear. V lost 2 bases to trimming and J lost 8 bases, with 5 bases between them. The CDR3 consists of 11 residues. CDR1 and CDR2 (germline): LNHNV, YYDKDF (reference sequence). CDR3 residues: CATSRYGTQYF. DNA of the CDR3: TGTGCCACCAGCAGATACGGTACGCAGTATTTT.

For this clone: The identical CDR3 is also encoded by other nucleotide sequences in the sample. V and J are TRBV5-5 and TRBJ1-2; tentatively, D is TRBD1 (5 bases). V was shortened by 4 bases and J by 2 bases, with 9 bases between the two germline ends. The germline V gene encodes CDR1 SGHKS and CDR2 YYEKEE (reference sequence). The CDR3 is made up of 13 amino acids. The CDR3: CASSRDSNYGYTF. The CDR3, as DNA: TGTGCCAGCAGCCGCGACAGCAACTATGGCTACACCTTC. Drawing the rest from reference TRBV5-5 and TRBJ1-2, the complete variable domain is DAGVTQSPTHLIKTRGQQVTLRCSPISGHKSVSWYQQVLGQGPQFIFQYYEKEERGRGNFPDRFSARQFPNYSSELNVNALLLGDSALYLCASSRDSNYGYTFGSGTRLTVV.

The gene calls are TRBV3-1 (or the pseudogene TRBV3-2) and TRBJ2-7, with D perhaps TRBD2 (6 bases). This CDR3 spans 12 amino acids. The germline CDR1 and CDR2 sequences are LGHDT and YNNKEL (reference sequence). The V end was cut by 3 bases, the J end by 3 bases, with 6 bases between. In nucleotides, the CDR3 is TGTGCCAGCAGCCAGGGAGGCTACGAGCAGTACTTC. Translation gives CASSQGGYEQYF.

The chain couples TRBV25-1 to TRBJ1-2, with D uncertain. CDR3 length: 14 amino acids. The V end was cut by 1 base, the J end by 2 bases, with 8 bases between. Per germline, CDR1 MGHDK and CDR2 SYGVNS. The CDR3 protein is CASSESGRNYGYTF. CDR3 DNA: TGTGCCAGCAGTGAATCTGGCAGGAACTATGGCTACACCTTC.

The chain joins TRBV19 to TRBJ1-2; D gene ambiguous. CDR3 length: 13 amino acids. Between the trimmed V and J ends, which lost 3 bases and 5 bases, there was a span of 10 bases. Germline V lookup: CDR1 LNHDA, CDR2 SQIVND (reference sequence). CDR3 amino acids: CASSMKGGYGYTF. DNA of the CDR3: TGTGCCAGTAGTATGAAAGGAGGATATGGCTACACCTTC. The entire variable domain, with the rest obtained from reference TRBV19 and TRBJ1-2, is as follows: DGGITQSPKYLFRKEGQNVTLSCEQNLNHDAMYWYRQDPGQGLRLIYYSQIVNDFQKGDIAEGYSVSREKKESFPLTVTSAQKNPTAFYLCASSMKGGYGYTFGSGTRLTVV.

The V gene is TRBV18, the J gene TRBJ1-1; tentatively, D is TRBD1 (5 bases). The V end lost 3 bases, the J end lost 4 bases, and 18 bases lay between the germline ends. There are 16 residues in the CDR3. Germline CDR1 KGHSH, CDR2 LQKENI. For the CDR3, the DNA is TGTGCCAGCTCACCCCGATTCAGGGATTGGGGCACTGAAGCTTTCTTT. The encoded protein is CASSPRFRDWGTEAFF.

The chain recombines TRBV19 with TRBJ1-1; D may be TRBD1 (5 bases). The CDR3 spans 14 residues. The V end was cut by 5 bases, the J end by 3 bases, with 13 bases between. CDR1 is LNHDA, CDR2 SQIVND, per germline (reference sequence). CDR3 sequence reads: CASSPSGGHTEAFF. In DNA form, the CDR3 reads TGTGCCAGTAGTCCTTCGGGGGGTCACACTGAAGCTTTCTTT.

This clone turned up a few times. This chain connects TRBV6-2 or TRBV6-3 to TRBJ2-2; D might be TRBD1 (5 bases). Germline V gene lookup returns CDR1 MNHEY and CDR2 SVGEGT. This CDR3 region has 14 residues. V lost 6 bases to trimming and J lost 5 bases, with 13 bases between them. CDR3 nucleotides: TGTGCCAGCAGCCATCTGAAGGGGACCGGGGAGCTGTTTTTT. This translates into CASSHLKGTGELFF.

The rearrangement links TRBV18 to TRBJ1-2; TRBD1 agrees at 7 bases. Losses at the gene ends were 5 bases for V and 1 base for J; bases not matched to a gene: 4. The CDR3 has 14 residues. CDR1 KGHSH and CDR2 LQKENI come from the germline V gene. The chain's CDR3 is CASSGGQNNYGYTF. CDR3 nucleotide sequence: TGTGCCAGCTCAGGGGGACAGAATAACTATGGCTACACCTTC.

This clone was recorded once. Other DNA sequences in the same sample also yield this CDR3. The chain has TRBV6-5 and TRBJ1-1; the D gene is possibly TRBD1 (6 bases). Germline V gives CDR1 MNHEY, CDR2 SVGAGI. This CDR3 is 14 amino acids long. Trimming pared 1 base from V and 2 bases from J, leaving 8 bases between. CDR3 nucleotides: TGTGCCAGCAGTTACTTACAGGGAAACACTGAAGCTTTCTTT. It translates to CASSYLQGNTEAFF.

V gene TRBV6-1 combines with J gene TRBJ1-2, with no clear D. The CDR3 totals 14 residues. V was clipped by 3 bases and J by 4 bases, with 12 bases between them. Germline values: CDR1 MNHNS, CDR2 SASEGT. CDR3 coding DNA: TGTGCCAGCAGTGAGACGGCGGGGTCCTATGGCTACACCTTC. Its protein product is CASSETAGSYGYTF.

The chain links TRBV9 to TRBJ2-1; 10 bases align to TRBD1. Per the germline V gene, CDR1 is SGDLS and CDR2 is YYNGEE. CDR3 length: 15 residues. J gave up 5 bases and V 0 bases, and 2 bases lay outside the gene matches. CDR3 loop: CASSVEGTGDNEQFF. The CDR3 DNA reads as TGTGCCAGCAGCGTAGAAGGGACAGGGGACAATGAGCAGTTCTTC.

V is TRBV7-2 and J is TRBJ2-5, with D possibly matching TRBD1 (5 bases). The CDR3 is 16 residues long. Trimming took 0 bases from V and 1 from J, leaving 12 bases between them. Germline lookup yields CDR1 SGHTA and CDR2 FQGNSA. The chain's CDR3 is CASSLAIGAAQETQYF. CDR3 bases: TGTGCCAGCAGCTTAGCGATAGGGGCCGCCCAAGAGACCCAGTACTTC.

This chain joins TRBV27 and TRBJ2-1; 9 positions match TRBD2. After removal of 2 bases from V and 5 bases from J, the junction contained 4 bases not matched to a gene. The germline CDR1 and CDR2 sequences are MNHEY and SMNVEV (reference sequence). The length of the CDR3 is 15 residues. The CDR3 region is CASSLRRGGDNEQFF. The CDR3 bases are TGTGCCAGCAGTTTAAGGCGGGGGGGAGACAATGAGCAGTTCTTC.